The 10 T cell receptor beta chains given below trace back to one sample, sequenced in a study of cytomegalovirus exposure and HLA in healthy donors. The PCR ran on 60 Vbeta and 13 Jbeta primers. Libraries were prepared by immunoSEQ multiplex PCR; TCRdb keeps only in-frame clonotypes and omits some of them. The sample has 100,000 to 150,000 clones. The sequencing input was PBMCs. The receptor set was obtained from a man younger than 35 in good health and CMV-seronegative.

CDR3 bases: TGTGCCAGCAGAAAGGGCCGCCGGGAATTGACCAACGGGGAGCTGTTTTTT. This encodes CASRKGRRELTNGELFF. The chain has TRBV27 and TRBJ2-2, with a weak D call TRBD2 (5 bases). The CDR3 contains 17 residues. CDR1 MNHEY and CDR2 SMNVEV come from the germline V gene (reference sequence). Between the trimmed V and J ends, which lost 6 bases and 7 bases, there was a span of 24 bases.

The chain uses TRBV5-1 and TRBJ2-2; 7 positions match TRBD1. With V trimmed by 1 base and J by 7 bases, 7 bases remained unmatched. The germline V gene has CDR1 SGHRS and CDR2 YFSETQ. This CDR3 has 15 amino acids. The CDR3: CASSLQTGALGELFF. CDR3 coding DNA: TGCGCCAGCAGCTTGCAAACAGGGGCCCTCGGGGAGCTGTTTTTT.

The rearrangement links TRBV6-5 to TRBJ1-4; 9 nucleotides agree with TRBD1. The trim removed 4 bases at V and 10 bases at J, leaving 7 bases unmatched. The length of the CDR3 is 14 residues. CDR1 is MNHEY and CDR2 is SVGAGI in the germline V gene. CDR3 in amino acids: CASSSGTGMAKLFF. CDR3 nucleotides: TGTGCCAGCAGTTCCGGGACAGGGATGGCAAAACTGTTTTTT.

The chain recombines TRBV5-1 with TRBJ2-3; TRBD1 aligns across 11 bases. Trimming at V came to 4 bases and at J to 2 bases, leaving 6 bases not matched to a gene. The CDR3 has 16 residues. Germline V lookup: CDR1 SGHRS, CDR2 YFSETQ. The CDR3 protein is CASSTWTGGITDTQYF. DNA for the CDR3: TGCGCCAGCAGCACCTGGACAGGGGGCATCACAGATACGCAGTATTTT.

The chain is built from TRBV6-6 and TRBJ1-5; 8 nucleotides line up with TRBD1. The CDR3 totals 14 residues. CDR1 MNHNY and CDR2 SVGAGI come from the germline V gene (reference sequence). With V trimmed by 6 bases and J by 6 bases, 7 bases remained unmatched. The CDR3 loop is CASRPGGASQPQHF. The CDR3 DNA is TGTGCCAGCAGACCAGGGGGCGCGTCTCAGCCCCAGCATTTT.

The V call is TRBV7-9, the J call TRBJ2-5; weak D call: TRBD1 (6 bases). Trimming stripped 5 bases from V and 11 bases from J, with 21 bases between. The germline CDR1 and CDR2 sequences are SEHNR and FQNEAQ (reference sequence). This CDR3 has 14 amino acids. The CDR3 here is CASSPSVAGTGQYF. Written as DNA, the CDR3 is TGTGCCAGCAGCCCCTCTGTCGCGGGCACAGGGCAGTACTTC.

The V call is TRBV5-4, the J call TRBJ1-4; no clear D gene. Germline V gene sequence: CDR1 SGHNT, CDR2 YYREEE (reference sequence). The CDR3 spans 14 residues. V lost 0 bases and J lost 8, with 11 bases in between. The CDR3 is CASSLEPLGEKLFF. CDR3 coding DNA: TGTGCCAGCAGCTTGGAACCGCTCGGGGAAAAACTGTTTTTT.

This rearrangement joins TRBV6-5 to TRBJ1-2, with a possible D match to TRBD1 (5 bases). This CDR3 comprises 13 residues. The germline gives CDR1 MNHEY, CDR2 SVGAGI. V shed 7 bases and J shed 4 bases, with 13 bases lying between them. The CDR3 nucleotides read TGTGCCAGCAAAAGAGGGGAGGCCTATGGCTACACCTTC. It encodes CASKRGEAYGYTF.

The chain carries TRBV6-6 and TRBJ1-2; D possibly corresponds to TRBD1 (5 bases). The CDR3 is 16 amino acids. Germline loops: CDR1 MNHNY, CDR2 SVGAGI (reference sequence). With 4 bases removed from V and 2 bases from J, the gap between germline ends came to 17 bases. The CDR3 here is CASSWRGWNENYGYTF. The CDR3 region has the DNA TGTGCCAGCAGTTGGCGGGGCTGGAATGAAAACTATGGCTACACCTTC.

The chain carries TRBV5-1 and TRBJ2-5, with TRBD2 identical over 7 bases. Germline V CDR1 and CDR2: SGHRS, YFSETQ. The CDR3 spans 15 residues. Losses at the gene ends were 0 bases for V and 2 bases for J; bases not matched to a gene: 4. CDR3 nucleotides: TGCGCCAGCAGCTTGGGGTCTAGCGGTCAAGAGACCCAGTACTTC. Encoded protein: CASSLGSSGQETQYF.